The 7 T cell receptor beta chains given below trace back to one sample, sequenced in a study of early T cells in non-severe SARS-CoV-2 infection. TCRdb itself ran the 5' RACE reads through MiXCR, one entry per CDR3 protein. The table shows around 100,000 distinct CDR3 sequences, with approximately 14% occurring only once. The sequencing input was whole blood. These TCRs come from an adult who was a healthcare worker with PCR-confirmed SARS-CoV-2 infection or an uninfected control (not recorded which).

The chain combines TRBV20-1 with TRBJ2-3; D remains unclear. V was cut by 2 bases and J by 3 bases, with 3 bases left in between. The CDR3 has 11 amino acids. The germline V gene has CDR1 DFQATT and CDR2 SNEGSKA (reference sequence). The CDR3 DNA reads TGCAGTGCTAGATCAACAGATACGCAGTATTTT. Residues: CSARSTDTQYF.

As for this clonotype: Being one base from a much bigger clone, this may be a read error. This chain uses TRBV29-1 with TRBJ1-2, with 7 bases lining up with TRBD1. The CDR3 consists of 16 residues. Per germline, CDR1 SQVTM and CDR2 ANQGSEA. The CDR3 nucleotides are TGCAGCGTTGTTCTTTTGTCGGGACAGAGGGCCTATGGCTACAGCTTC. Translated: CSVVLLSGQRAYGYSF.

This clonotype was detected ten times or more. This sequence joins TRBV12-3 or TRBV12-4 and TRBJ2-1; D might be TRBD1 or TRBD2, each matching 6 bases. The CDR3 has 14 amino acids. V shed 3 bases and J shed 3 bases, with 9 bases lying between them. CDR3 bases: TGTGCCAGCAGTTTCGGGGGCGACTACAATGAGCAGTTCTTC. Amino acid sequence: CASSFGGDYNEQFF.

CDR3 sequence (DNA): TGTGCCAGCAGTTTTCGCCGGGAGCGCTACGAGCAGTACTTC. Protein product: CASSFRRERYEQYF. The chain joins TRBV28 to TRBJ2-7, with D possibly TRBD2 on 6 matching bases. The CDR3 has 14 amino acids. V lost 3 bases and J lost 3, with 12 bases in between. Germline lookup yields CDR1 MDHEN and CDR2 SYDVKM.

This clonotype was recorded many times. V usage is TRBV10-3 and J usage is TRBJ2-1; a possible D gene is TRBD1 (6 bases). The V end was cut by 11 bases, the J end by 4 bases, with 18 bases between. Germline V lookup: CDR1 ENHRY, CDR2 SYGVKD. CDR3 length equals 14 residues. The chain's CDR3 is CALRSDSRYNEQFF. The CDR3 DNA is TGTGCCCTACGATCGGACAGTCGATACAATGAGCAGTTCTTC.

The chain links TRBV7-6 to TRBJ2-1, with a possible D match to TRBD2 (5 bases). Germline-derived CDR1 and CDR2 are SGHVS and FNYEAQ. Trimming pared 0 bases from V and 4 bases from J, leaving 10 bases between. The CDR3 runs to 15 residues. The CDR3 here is CASSLAIGLYNEQFF. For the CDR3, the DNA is TGTGCCAGCAGCTTAGCGATCGGACTTTACAATGAGCAGTTCTTC.

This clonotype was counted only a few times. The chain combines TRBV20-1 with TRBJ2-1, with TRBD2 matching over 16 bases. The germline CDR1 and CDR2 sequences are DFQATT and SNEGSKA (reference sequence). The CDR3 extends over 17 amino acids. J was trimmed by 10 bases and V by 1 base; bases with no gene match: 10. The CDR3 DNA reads TGCAGTGCTAGAGGCCCGGGGGGACTAGCGGGAGGGGAGGAGCAGTTCTTC. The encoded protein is CSARGPGGLAGGEEQFF.